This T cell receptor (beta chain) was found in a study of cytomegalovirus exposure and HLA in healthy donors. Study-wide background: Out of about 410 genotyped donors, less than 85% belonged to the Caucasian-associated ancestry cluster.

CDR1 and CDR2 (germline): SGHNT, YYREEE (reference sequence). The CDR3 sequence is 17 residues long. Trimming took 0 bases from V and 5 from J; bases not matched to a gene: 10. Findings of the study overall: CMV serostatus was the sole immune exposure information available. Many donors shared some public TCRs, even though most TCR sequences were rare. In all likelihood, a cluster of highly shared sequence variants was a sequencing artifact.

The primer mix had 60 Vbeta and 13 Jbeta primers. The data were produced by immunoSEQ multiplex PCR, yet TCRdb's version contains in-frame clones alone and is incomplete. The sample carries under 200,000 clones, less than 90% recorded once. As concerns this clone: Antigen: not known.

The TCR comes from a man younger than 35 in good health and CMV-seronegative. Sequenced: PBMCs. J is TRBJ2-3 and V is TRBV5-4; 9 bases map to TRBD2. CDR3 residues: CASSLAKASGVGDTQYF. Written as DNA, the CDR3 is TGTGCCAGCAGCTTGGCCAAGGCTAGCGGGGTAGGAGATACGCAGTATTTT.